These T cell receptor beta chains were read from a single sample in a study of identifying expanded T cells in peripheral blood. TCRdb keeps only in-frame clones here, not all; method: immunoSEQ multiplex PCR. This sample carries 55,000 to 80,000 clones, about 83% of them seen once, and the ten largest clones take 19%. Input material: blood. The receptor set was obtained from a person aged 18-69 years in good health. CDR3s include the opening cysteine and the closing phenylalanine or tryptophan. D genes are given only for firm matches. Clone size, where shown, is once, few, many, or a class for clones that have expanded.

clone size: .
V gene: TRBV5-6
D gene: TRBD1
J gene: TRBJ1-1
CDR3 DNA: TGTGCCAGCAGCGTAAAACAGGGGATAAGGACTGAAGCTTTCTTT
CDR3 protein: CASSVKQGIRTEAFF

clone size: .
V gene: TRBV7-2
D gene: .
J gene: TRBJ2-2
CDR3 DNA: TGTGCCAGCAGCACGGCCCAAACCCTCACCGGGGAGCTGTTTTTT
CDR3 protein: CASSTAQTLTGELFF

clone size: .
V gene: TRBV30
D gene: .
J gene: TRBJ2-2
CDR3 DNA: TGTGCCTGGAGCGCCGGGACGGGCGACACCGGGGAGCTGTTTTTT
CDR3 protein: CAWSAGTGDTGELFF

clone size: .
V gene: TRBV5-8
D gene: TRBD2
J gene: TRBJ2-3
CDR3 DNA: TGTGCCAGCAGCCTCGGGACTAGCGGGGGGGCCGGAACAGATACGCAGTATTTT
CDR3 protein: CASSLGTSGGAGTDTQYF

clone size: .
V gene: TRBV5-6
D gene: TRBD2
J gene: TRBJ2-7
CDR3 DNA: TGTGCCAGCAGCCTAGCGGGAGGGAGGGCCTACGAGCAGTACTTC
CDR3 protein: CASSLAGGRAYEQYF

clone size: once
V gene: TRBV10-3
D gene: .
J gene: TRBJ2-1
CDR3 DNA: TGTGCCATCAGCCCATCTGGCGGGGGCAACAATGAGCAGTTCTTC
CDR3 protein: CAISPSGGGNNEQFF

clone size: .
V gene: TRBV2
D gene: .
J gene: TRBJ2-2
CDR3 DNA: TGTGCCAGCAGTGAGAGCGGGTACGCCGGGGAGCTGTTTTTT
CDR3 protein: CASSESGYAGELFF

clone size: .
V gene: TRBV2
D gene: TRBD2
J gene: TRBJ2-1
CDR3 DNA: TGTGCCAGCAAGACTAGCGGGCCCTACAATGAGCAGTTCTTC
CDR3 protein: CASKTSGPYNEQFF

clone size: .
V gene: TRBV11-3
D gene: .
J gene: TRBJ2-4
CDR3 DNA: TGTGCCAGCAGCCTCGGACTATTAGCCAAAAACATTCAGTACTTC
CDR3 protein: CASSLGLLAKNIQYF

clone size: .
V gene: TRBV4-1
D gene: .
J gene: TRBJ2-7
CDR3 DNA: TGCGCCAGCAGCCAAGAAGGCCACGAGCAGTACTTC
CDR3 protein: CASSQEGHEQYF

clone size: .
V gene: TRBV11-2
D gene: .
J gene: TRBJ2-7
CDR3 DNA: TGTGCCAGCAGCGCCAGGGCCCTCACCAGAAGTGCCGAGCAGTACTTC
CDR3 protein: CASSARALTRSAEQYF

clone size: .
V gene: TRBV11-3
D gene: .
J gene: TRBJ2-3
CDR3 DNA: TGTGCCAGCAGCTTAGACCCGCGGGCCGGTACGCAGTATTTT
CDR3 protein: CASSLDPRAGTQYF

clone size: few
V gene: TRBV2
D gene: .
J gene: TRBJ2-6
CDR3 DNA: TGTGCCAGCAGCCCACGGGGTGGGACTGGGGCCAACGTCCTGACTTTC
CDR3 protein: CASSPRGGTGANVLTF

clone size: .
V gene: TRBV5-4
D gene: .
J gene: TRBJ2-1
CDR3 DNA: TGTGCCAGCAGCTTGGGGGAGGCCATTTACAATGAGCAGTTCTTC
CDR3 protein: CASSLGEAIYNEQFF

clone size: .
V gene: TRBV4-1
D gene: TRBD2
J gene: TRBJ2-7
CDR3 DNA: TGCGCCAGCAGCCAAGAAGCGCGGGAGGACAGCTCCTACGAGCAGTACTTC
CDR3 protein: CASSQEAREDSSYEQYF

clone size: .
V gene: TRBV5-5
D gene: TRBD2
J gene: TRBJ2-1
CDR3 DNA: TGTGCCAGCAGCTCAGGACTAGCGGGAGGTTACAATGAGCAGTTCTTC
CDR3 protein: CASSSGLAGGYNEQFF

clone size: .
V gene: TRBV7-9
D gene: .
J gene: TRBJ1-1
CDR3 DNA: TGTGCCAGCAGCTATTTACACGGGGAGGGGGTCTTT
CDR3 protein: CASSYLHGEGVF

clone size: .
V gene: TRBV14
D gene: .
J gene: TRBJ2-1
CDR3 DNA: TGTGCCAGCAGCCAAGAGATGTCCTACAATGAGCAGTTCTTC
CDR3 protein: CASSQEMSYNEQFF

clone size: .
V gene: TRBV28
D gene: .
J gene: TRBJ2-5
CDR3 DNA: TGTGCCAGCACGATCCCAGGGTATCTCGAGACCCAGTACTTC
CDR3 protein: CASTIPGYLETQYF

clone size: .
V gene: TRBV30
D gene: .
J gene: TRBJ1-6
CDR3 DNA: TGTGCCTGGAGTAAAGGGACATTCGGAAGATCTAATTCACCCCTCCACTTT
CDR3 protein: CAWSKGTFGRSNSPLHF

clone size: .
V gene: TRBV27
D gene: .
J gene: TRBJ2-3
CDR3 DNA: TGTGCCAGCAGTTTATGGGCCAGCACAGATACGCAGTATTTT
CDR3 protein: CASSLWASTDTQYF

clone size: .
V gene: TRBV10-2
D gene: .
J gene: TRBJ1-5
CDR3 DNA: TGCGCCAGCAGTGAAGAAGGGATGCGCCATCAGCCCCAGCATTTT
CDR3 protein: CASSEEGMRHQPQHF

clone size: .
V gene: TRBV27
D gene: .
J gene: TRBJ2-2
CDR3 DNA: TGTGCCAGCAGTTTATTGTCGGGGGTCGGCGGGGAGCTGTTTTTT
CDR3 protein: CASSLLSGVGGELFF

clone size: .
V gene: TRBV4-3
D gene: TRBD1
J gene: TRBJ1-2
CDR3 DNA: TGCGCCAGCAGCCAAGAGGGGACAGGGGATGGCTATGGCTACACCTTC
CDR3 protein: CASSQEGTGDGYGYTF

clone size: .
V gene: TRBV9
D gene: .
J gene: TRBJ1-4
CDR3 DNA: TGTGCCAGCAGCCCTGGGATCGAGGGTGAAAAACTGTTTTTT
CDR3 protein: CASSPGIEGEKLFF

clone size: .
V gene: TRBV4-1
D gene: .
J gene: TRBJ2-5
CDR3 DNA: TGCGCCAGCAGCCAAGATCTGAGCGCGAGCGTGGGGAAGAGGGCCCAGTACTTC
CDR3 protein: CASSQDLSASVGKRAQYF

clone size: .
V gene: TRBV5-1
D gene: .
J gene: TRBJ1-1
CDR3 DNA: TGCGCCAGCAGCTTCAGGGGAGAGGACACTGAAGCTTTCTTT
CDR3 protein: CASSFRGEDTEAFF

clone size: .
V gene: TRBV6-7
D gene: .
J gene: TRBJ1-1
CDR3 DNA: TGTGCCAGCAGTTACTCCTTCCCTTTAAGCAGGGGAGAGAACACTGAAGCTTTCTTT
CDR3 protein: CASSYSFPLSRGENTEAFF

clone size: .
V gene: TRBV15
D gene: TRBD2
J gene: TRBJ2-4
CDR3 DNA: TGTGCCACCAGCTCACACCCCGGGACTAGCGGGAGGGTCCTCAAGACCAAAAACATTCAGTACTTC
CDR3 protein: CATSSHPGTSGRVLKTKNIQYF

clone size: .
V gene: TRBV11-2
D gene: TRBD1
J gene: TRBJ1-1
CDR3 DNA: TGTGCCAGCAGCTTTCAAGACAGGGGGCTAACTGAAGCTTTCTTT
CDR3 protein: CASSFQDRGLTEAFF

clone size: .
V gene: TRBV29-1
D gene: .
J gene: TRBJ1-1
CDR3 DNA: TGCAGCGTTAGGGCAGCGATGAACACTGAAGCTTTCTTT
CDR3 protein: CSVRAAMNTEAFF

clone size: .
V gene: TRBV7-2
D gene: TRBD2
J gene: TRBJ2-5
CDR3 DNA: TGTGCCAGCAGCCCGGGACTAGCGGGGGGAGGGTTTATAGAGACCCAGTACTTC
CDR3 protein: CASSPGLAGGGFIETQYF

clone size: .
V gene: TRBV10-2
D gene: .
J gene: TRBJ2-1
CDR3 DNA: TGCGCCAGCCGGGATGGAGGGGGCCATGAGCAGTTCTTC
CDR3 protein: CASRDGGGHEQFF

clone size: .
V gene: TRBV5-5
D gene: TRBD2
J gene: TRBJ2-5
CDR3 DNA: TGTGCCAGCAGCGGGGGACTAGCGGGAGGGCCGGGGGAGACCCAGTACTTC
CDR3 protein: CASSGGLAGGPGETQYF

clone size: few
V gene: TRBV27
D gene: TRBD1
J gene: TRBJ1-6
CDR3 DNA: TGTGCCAGCAGTTTATACGGGACAGGGGGAAATTCACCCCTCCACTTT
CDR3 protein: CASSLYGTGGNSPLHF

clone size: .
V gene: TRBV2
D gene: .
J gene: TRBJ1-2
CDR3 DNA: TGTGCCAGCAGCAAGGATCGGTATGGCTACACCTTC
CDR3 protein: CASSKDRYGYTF

clone size: once
V gene: TRBV5-6
D gene: .
J gene: TRBJ1-3
CDR3 DNA: TGTGCCAGCAGCTCGCTAGAAAGCTCTGGAAACACCATATATTTT
CDR3 protein: CASSSLESSGNTIYF

clone size: .
V gene: TRBV7-8
D gene: .
J gene: TRBJ2-6
CDR3 DNA: TGTGCCAGCAGCGTTGCTTATTACCCACAAAGTCGGGCCAACGTCCTGACTTTC
CDR3 protein: CASSVAYYPQSRANVLTF

clone size: .
V gene: TRBV5-1
D gene: .
J gene: TRBJ2-5
CDR3 DNA: TGCGCCAGCAGCTTGGGTGGATACCAAGAGACCCAGTACTTC
CDR3 protein: CASSLGGYQETQYF

clone size: few
V gene: TRBV5-1
D gene: TRBD2
J gene: TRBJ2-5
CDR3 DNA: TGCGCCAGCACGAAGAGGGCTAGCGGGGGGGCCACGGTCGGCGCCCAGTACTTC
CDR3 protein: CASTKRASGGATVGAQYF

clone size: .
V gene: TRBV10-3
D gene: TRBD1
J gene: TRBJ1-2
CDR3 DNA: TGTGCCATCAGTGGGACAGGGCGCTATGGCTACACCTTC
CDR3 protein: CAISGTGRYGYTF

clone size: .
V gene: TRBV15
D gene: TRBD2
J gene: TRBJ2-3
CDR3 DNA: TGTGCCACCAGCAGAGAGGGGAGCGGGAGTGGCACAGATACGCAGTATTTT
CDR3 protein: CATSREGSGSGTDTQYF

clone size: .
V gene: TRBV19
D gene: TRBD1
J gene: TRBJ1-5
CDR3 DNA: TGTGCCAGTATTGCGACAGGGGCGAGCAATCAGCCCCAGCATTTT
CDR3 protein: CASIATGASNQPQHF

clone size: .
V gene: TRBV18
D gene: TRBD1
J gene: TRBJ2-1
CDR3 DNA: TGTGCCAGCTCACTGCGACAGGGGAATAAGGATGAGCAGTTCTTC
CDR3 protein: CASSLRQGNKDEQFF

clone size: .
V gene: TRBV4-2
D gene: .
J gene: TRBJ1-4
CDR3 DNA: TGTGCCAGCAGCCGAGATATAACAGGGTCGGATGAAAAACTGTTTTTT
CDR3 protein: CASSRDITGSDEKLFF

clone size: few
V gene: TRBV20-1
D gene: .
J gene: TRBJ1-2
CDR3 DNA: TGCAGTGCTAGACCACAGGTTGGCTACACCTTC
CDR3 protein: CSARPQVGYTF

clone size: .
V gene: TRBV14
D gene: .
J gene: TRBJ2-5
CDR3 DNA: TGTGCCAGCAGCCAGAGACTAGTAGAGACCCAGTACTTC
CDR3 protein: CASSQRLVETQYF

clone size: .
V gene: TRBV4-2
D gene: TRBD1
J gene: TRBJ1-2
CDR3 DNA: TGTGCCAGCAGCCAAGCCAACCAACAGGGGGCGAGCGGCTACACCTTC
CDR3 protein: CASSQANQQGASGYTF

clone size: .
V gene: TRBV7-2
D gene: TRBD2
J gene: TRBJ2-3
CDR3 DNA: TGTGCCAGCAGCCGCTTAGCGGGGGGGACGTCCAATACGCAGTATTTT
CDR3 protein: CASSRLAGGTSNTQYF

clone size: few
V gene: TRBV11-3
D gene: TRBD1
J gene: TRBJ2-3
CDR3 DNA: TGTGCCAGCAGCTGGACAGGGGGCACAGATACGCAGTATTTT
CDR3 protein: CASSWTGGTDTQYF

clone size: .
V gene: TRBV7-9
D gene: .
J gene: TRBJ2-2
CDR3 DNA: TGTGCCAGCAGCTCCCCGCGCAGCCCCGGGGAGCTGTTTTTT
CDR3 protein: CASSSPRSPGELFF

clone size: .
V gene: TRBV9
D gene: .
J gene: TRBJ2-3
CDR3 DNA: TGTGCCAGCAGCCCAACTCTCGGCGCCTCTAGCACAGATACGCAGTATTTT
CDR3 protein: CASSPTLGASSTDTQYF

clone size: .
V gene: TRBV11-3
D gene: TRBD1
J gene: TRBJ2-7
CDR3 DNA: TGTGCCAGCACCGGGACAGGGGGAGGGTCCTACGAGCAGTACTTC
CDR3 protein: CASTGTGGGSYEQYF

clone size: .
V gene: TRBV19
D gene: .
J gene: TRBJ1-4
CDR3 DNA: TGTGCCAGTAGTGACCGACATGCCTTGGCTAATGAAAAACTGTTTTTT
CDR3 protein: CASSDRHALANEKLFF

clone size: few
V gene: TRBV5-1
D gene: .
J gene: TRBJ1-6
CDR3 DNA: TGCGCCAGCAGCTCCAGTGGAGGGTGGTCGCCCCTCCACTTT
CDR3 protein: CASSSSGGWSPLHF

clone size: .
V gene: TRBV30
D gene: TRBD2
J gene: TRBJ2-3
CDR3 DNA: TGTGCCTGGAGCACCGGGACTAGCGGGAATGTGGATACGCAGTATTTT
CDR3 protein: CAWSTGTSGNVDTQYF